This TCR beta chain appears in the sequencing data of a study of human T cells and chemical hapten exposure. TCRdb independently ran MiXCR on the RACE reads; one entry per CDR3 protein. The sample lists tens of thousands of distinct CDR3 sequences; roughly 9.8% were seen once. This clonotype was seen many times. Trimming left V 3 bases short and J 3 bases short, with 15 bases between. This CDR3 is 14 amino acids long. Looked up from germline, CDR1 is DFQATT and CDR2 is SNEGSKA (reference sequence). Time point here: pre-sensitization, week 0. The treatment here: therapeutic diphenylcyclopropenone sensitization with weekly scalp DPC.

The rearrangement uses TRBV20-1 and TRBJ2-7; a weak D match, TRBD2 (6 bases). The receptor was derived from a man between 40 and 49 years old with alopecia areata. Some clones in this sample may be carry-over from other donors' samples. The specimen comprised whole blood, sampled in connection with sensitization to the hapten diphenylcyclopropenone (DPC). The CDR3 here is CSASRTGSIYEQYF. The CDR3 nucleotides read TGCAGTGCTAGTAGAACCGGGAGCATCTACGAGCAGTACTTC.